The present TCR beta chain was sequenced within a study of blood T cell repertoires in COVID-19. Study-level information: Sites in the United States, Italy and Spain provided acute and convalescent COVID-19 samples. The cDNA or gDNA used as material had been derived from T cells, B-cell-depleted T cells, or PBMCs.

In the source study's methods: Amplified reference gene primers provided the basis for estimating nucleated cell counts. Assay: immunoSEQ multiplex PCR; the TCRdb copy retains only in-frame clones and omits some. V, J and clone size were drawn from that table, and D and trimming were deduced from the DNA. The data contain about 190,000 clones, roughly 86% of them singletons. CDR3 length: 15 residues. V trimming: 9 bases; J trimming: 4 bases; junction bases outside the gene matches: 14. The germline CDR1 and CDR2 sequences are MDHEN and SYDVKM. J is TRBJ1-2 and V is TRBV28, with 7 positions matching TRBD1. This clonotype was sampled from a woman between 65 and 79 years old with active or convalescent COVID-19. Sequences were obtained from peripheral blood. The CDR3 DNA sequence: TGTGCCAGTCTCCCTCGGGGGACAGCCCTCTATGGCTACACCTTC. It yields the protein CASLPRGTALYGYTF.